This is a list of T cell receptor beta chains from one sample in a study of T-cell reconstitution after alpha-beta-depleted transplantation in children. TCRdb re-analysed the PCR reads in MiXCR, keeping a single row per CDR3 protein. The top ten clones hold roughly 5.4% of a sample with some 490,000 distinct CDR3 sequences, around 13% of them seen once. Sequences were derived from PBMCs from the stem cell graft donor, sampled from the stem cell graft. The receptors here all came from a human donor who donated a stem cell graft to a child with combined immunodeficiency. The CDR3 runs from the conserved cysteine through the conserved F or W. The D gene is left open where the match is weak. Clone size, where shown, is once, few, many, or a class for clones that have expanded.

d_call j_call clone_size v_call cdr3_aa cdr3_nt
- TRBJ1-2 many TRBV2 CASIEWGGEDGYTF TGTGCCAGCATCGAATGGGGGGGGGAGGATGGCTACACCTTC
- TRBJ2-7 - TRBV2 CASSEEDSGTYEQYF TGTGCCAGCAGTGAAGAGGACAGTGGGACCTACGAGCAGTACTTC
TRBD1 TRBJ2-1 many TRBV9 CASSVTDPGQGANNEQFF TGTGCCAGCAGCGTAACCGATCCGGGACAGGGGGCTAACAATGAGCAGTTCTTC
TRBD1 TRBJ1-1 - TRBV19 CASSGGTGGLNTEAFF TGTGCCAGTAGTGGAGGGACAGGGGGTTTGAACACTGAAGCTTTCTTT
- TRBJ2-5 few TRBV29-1 CSVHREFETQYF TGCAGCGTACACAGGGAATTTGAGACCCAGTACTTC
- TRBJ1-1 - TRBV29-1 CSARGERYTEAFF TGCAGCGCTAGGGGAGAGAGGTACACTGAAGCTTTCTTT
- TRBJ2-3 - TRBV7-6 CASSLGARPSSTDTQYF TGTGCCAGCAGCTTAGGGGCACGCCCGAGTAGCACAGATACGCAGTATTTT
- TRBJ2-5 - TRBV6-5 CASSYGGPGETQYF TGTGCCAGCAGTTACGGAGGGCCAGGAGAGACCCAGTACTTC
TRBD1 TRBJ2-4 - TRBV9 CASSQTWSGQGADIQYF TGTGCCAGCAGCCAGACGTGGTCTGGACAGGGTGCAGACATTCAGTACTTC
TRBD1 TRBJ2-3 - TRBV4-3 CASSQDRSPGGYTDTQYF TGCGCCAGCAGCCAAGATCGCAGCCCAGGGGGTTACACAGATACGCAGTATTTT